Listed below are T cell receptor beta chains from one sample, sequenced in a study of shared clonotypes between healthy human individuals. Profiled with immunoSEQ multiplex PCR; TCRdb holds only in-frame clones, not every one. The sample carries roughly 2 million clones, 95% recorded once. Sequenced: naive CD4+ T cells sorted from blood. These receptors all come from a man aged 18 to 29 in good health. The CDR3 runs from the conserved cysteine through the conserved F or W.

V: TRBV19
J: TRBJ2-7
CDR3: CASSIDVGRSYEQYF

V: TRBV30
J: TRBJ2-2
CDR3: CAWSEISVANTGELFF

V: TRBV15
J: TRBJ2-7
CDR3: CATSSGQHDEQYF

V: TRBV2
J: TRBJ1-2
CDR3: CASKVQGTSPYGYTF

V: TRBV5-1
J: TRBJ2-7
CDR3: CASSLLTDSTSWQYF

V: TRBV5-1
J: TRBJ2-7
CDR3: CASSRLADSYEQYF

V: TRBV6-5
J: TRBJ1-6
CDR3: CARSQGAVHSPLHF

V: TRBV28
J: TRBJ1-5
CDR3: CASSFLSPAGTQKPQHF

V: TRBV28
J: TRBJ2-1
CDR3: CASKLAGVRNEQFF

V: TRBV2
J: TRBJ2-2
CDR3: CASSEEAAKNTGELFF

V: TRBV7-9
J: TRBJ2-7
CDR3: CASSRQGTAYEQYF

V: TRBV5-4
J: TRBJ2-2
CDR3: CASSLLRGQRINTGELFF

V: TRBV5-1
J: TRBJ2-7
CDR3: CASSLGGPGNEQYF

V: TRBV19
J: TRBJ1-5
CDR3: CASTGYSNQPQHF

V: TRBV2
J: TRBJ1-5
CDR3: CASSEAGGPQHF

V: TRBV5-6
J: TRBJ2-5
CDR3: CASSSWEELGTQYF

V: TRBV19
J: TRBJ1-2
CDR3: CASSPQDRANYGYTF

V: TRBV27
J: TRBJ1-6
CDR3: CASSLDSTGVSPLHF

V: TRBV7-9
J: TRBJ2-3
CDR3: CASSLAKGTAPSTDTQYF

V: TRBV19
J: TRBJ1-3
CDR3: CASSIIHSGNTIYF

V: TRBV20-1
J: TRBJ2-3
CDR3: CSARRDTQYF

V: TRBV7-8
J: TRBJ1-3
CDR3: CASSLRQFSGSGNTIYF

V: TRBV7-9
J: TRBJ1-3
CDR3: CASREAATGNTIYF

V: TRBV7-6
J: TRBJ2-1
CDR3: CASSHLAGVSYNEQFF

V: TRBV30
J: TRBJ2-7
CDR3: CAWSAGRLSGEQYF

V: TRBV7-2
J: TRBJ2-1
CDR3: CASSLFGQGTGNEQFF

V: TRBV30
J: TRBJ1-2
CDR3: CARGGQGGYGYTF

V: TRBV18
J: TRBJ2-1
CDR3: CASSPQSGFGWGNEQFF

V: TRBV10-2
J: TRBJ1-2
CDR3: CASSISSAPYGYTF

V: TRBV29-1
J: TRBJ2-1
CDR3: CSVQYPREQFF

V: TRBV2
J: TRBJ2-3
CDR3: CASRTVSTDTQYF

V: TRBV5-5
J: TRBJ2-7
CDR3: CASSLARYEQYF

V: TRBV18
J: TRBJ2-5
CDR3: CASSTGNRGESETQYF

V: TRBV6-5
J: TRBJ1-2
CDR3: CASSSRTGLGYTF

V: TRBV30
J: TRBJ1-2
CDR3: CAWNRDMYGYTF

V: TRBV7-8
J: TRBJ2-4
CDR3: CASSALTGSKNIQYF

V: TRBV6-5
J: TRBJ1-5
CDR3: CASSYSSSNQPQHF

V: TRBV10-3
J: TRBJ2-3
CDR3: CATQPALTSGLATDTQYF

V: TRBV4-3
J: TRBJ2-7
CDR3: CASSQNYRNQYEQYF

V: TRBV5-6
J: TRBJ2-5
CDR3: CASSLGTEWGTQYF

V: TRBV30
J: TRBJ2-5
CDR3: CAWSVQFGEQYF

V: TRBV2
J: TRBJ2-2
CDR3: CASGGTSGTGELFF